The present TCR beta chain was sequenced within a study of breast tumors, draining lymph nodes, adjacent tissues. Samples came from axillary lymph nodes draining the breast cancer. Regarding the study as a whole: Tumor TCR diversity was below lymph nodes but above nontumor tissue. The lymph node origin of tumor T cells was framed as consistent with a hypothesis, not demonstrated.

Trimming at V came to 7 bases and at J to 3 bases, leaving 5 bases not matched to a gene. The CDR3 sequence is 15 residues long. CDR1 and CDR2 from the germline V gene are SNHLY and FYNNEI. This clonotype appeared many times. Its antigen is still unknown. TCRdb re-derived calls from the multiplex PCR reads in MiXCR, one entry per CDR3 protein. The sample yields 170,000 or so distinct CDR3 sequences, roughly 30% seen once. The rearrangement links TRBV2 to TRBJ2-2, with 10 bases that match TRBD1. This sequence was found in a female donor with breast cancer. Some clones in this sample may be carry-over from other donors' samples. Sequences were obtained from axillary lymph node tissue. CDR3 in DNA: TGTGCCAGCATGACCGGGACAGGGGACACCGGGGAGCTGTTTTTT. Residues: CASMTGTGDTGELFF.